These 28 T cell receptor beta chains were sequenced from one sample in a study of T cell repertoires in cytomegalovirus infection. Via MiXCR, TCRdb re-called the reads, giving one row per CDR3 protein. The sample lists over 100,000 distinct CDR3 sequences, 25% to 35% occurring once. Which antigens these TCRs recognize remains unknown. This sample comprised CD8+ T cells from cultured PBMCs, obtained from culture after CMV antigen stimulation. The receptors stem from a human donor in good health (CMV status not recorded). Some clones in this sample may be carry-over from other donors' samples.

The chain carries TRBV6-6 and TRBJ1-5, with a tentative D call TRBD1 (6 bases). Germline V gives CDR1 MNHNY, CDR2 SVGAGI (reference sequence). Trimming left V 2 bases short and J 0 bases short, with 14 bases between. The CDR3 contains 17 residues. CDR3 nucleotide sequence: TGTGCCAGCAGTTACCTAAACAGGGTTTCTAGCAATCAGCCCCAGCATTTT. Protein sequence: CASSYLNRVSSNQPQHF.

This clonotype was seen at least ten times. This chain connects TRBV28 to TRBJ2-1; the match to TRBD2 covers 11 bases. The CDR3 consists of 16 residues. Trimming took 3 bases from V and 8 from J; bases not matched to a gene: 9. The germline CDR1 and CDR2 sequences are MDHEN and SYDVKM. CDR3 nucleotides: TGTGCCAGCAGTTTTGTTATTAGCGGGGGGGCCGATGAGCAGTTCTTC. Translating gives CASSFVISGGADEQFF.

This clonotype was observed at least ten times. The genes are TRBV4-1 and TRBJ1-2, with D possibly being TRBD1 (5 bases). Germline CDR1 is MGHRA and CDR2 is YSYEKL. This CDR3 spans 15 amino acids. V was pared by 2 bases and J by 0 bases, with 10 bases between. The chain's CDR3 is CASSQYQGSNYGYTF. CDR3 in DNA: TGCGCCAGCAGCCAATATCAGGGCTCTAACTATGGCTACACCTTC.

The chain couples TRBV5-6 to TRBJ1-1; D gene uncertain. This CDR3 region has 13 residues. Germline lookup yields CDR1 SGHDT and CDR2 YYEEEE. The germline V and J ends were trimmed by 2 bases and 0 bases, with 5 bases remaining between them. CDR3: CASSFEVNTEAFF. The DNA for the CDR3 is TGTGCCAGCAGCTTCGAGGTGAACACTGAAGCTTTCTTT. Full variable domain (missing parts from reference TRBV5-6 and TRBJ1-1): DAGVTQSPTHLIKTRGQQVTLRCSPKSGHDTVSWYQQALGQGPQFIFQYYEEEERQRGNFPDRFSGHQFPNYSSELNVNALLLGDSALYLCASSFEVNTEAFFGQGTRLTVV.

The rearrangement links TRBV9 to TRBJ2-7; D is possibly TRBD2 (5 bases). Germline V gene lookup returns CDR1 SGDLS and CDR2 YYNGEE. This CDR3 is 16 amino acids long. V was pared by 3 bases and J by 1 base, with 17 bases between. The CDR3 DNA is TGTGCCAGCAGCGCCGATCGGACTGGAGCTTCCTACGAGCAGTACTTC. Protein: CASSADRTGASYEQYF.

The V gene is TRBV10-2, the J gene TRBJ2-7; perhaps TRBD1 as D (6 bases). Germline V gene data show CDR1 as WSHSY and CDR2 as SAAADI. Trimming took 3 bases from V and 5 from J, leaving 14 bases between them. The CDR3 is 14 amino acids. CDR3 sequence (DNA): TGCGCCAGCAGTGAAGGGGCAGGGGAGAACGAGCAGTACTTC. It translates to CASSEGAGENEQYF.

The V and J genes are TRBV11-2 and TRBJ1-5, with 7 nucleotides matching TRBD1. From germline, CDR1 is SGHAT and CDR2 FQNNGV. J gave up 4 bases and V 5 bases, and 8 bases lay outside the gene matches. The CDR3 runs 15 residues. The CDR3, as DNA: TGTGCCAGCAGCCCTGGGAGGGGGCGAAATCAGCCCCAGCATTTT. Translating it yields CASSPGRGRNQPQHF.

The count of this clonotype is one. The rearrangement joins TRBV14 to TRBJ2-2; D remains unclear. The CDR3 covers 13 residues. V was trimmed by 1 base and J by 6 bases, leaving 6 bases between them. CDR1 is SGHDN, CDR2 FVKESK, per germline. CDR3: CASSQAGPGELFF. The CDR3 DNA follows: TGTGCCAGCAGCCAAGCCGGACCCGGGGAGCTGTTTTTT.

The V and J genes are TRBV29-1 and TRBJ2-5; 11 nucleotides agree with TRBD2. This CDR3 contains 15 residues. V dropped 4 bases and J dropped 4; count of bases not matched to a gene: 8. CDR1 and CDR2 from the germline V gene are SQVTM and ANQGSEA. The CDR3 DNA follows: TGCAGCGTTGTGGCAAGACTAGCGGGGCGAGAGACCCAGTACTTC. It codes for CSVVARLAGRETQYF.

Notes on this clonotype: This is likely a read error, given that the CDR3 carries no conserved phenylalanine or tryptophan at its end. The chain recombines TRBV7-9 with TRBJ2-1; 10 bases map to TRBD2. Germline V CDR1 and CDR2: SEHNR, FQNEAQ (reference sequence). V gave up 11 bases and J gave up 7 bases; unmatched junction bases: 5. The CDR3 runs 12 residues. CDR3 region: CARTAGGNEQFL. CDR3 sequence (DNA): TGTGCCCGGACAGCGGGGGGGAATGAGCAGTTCTTA.

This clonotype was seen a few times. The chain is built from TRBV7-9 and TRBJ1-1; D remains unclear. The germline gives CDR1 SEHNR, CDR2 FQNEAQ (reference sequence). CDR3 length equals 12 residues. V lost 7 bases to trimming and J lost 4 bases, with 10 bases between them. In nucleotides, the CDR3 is TGTGCCAGCAACATGGGTGGCACTGAAGCTTTCTTT. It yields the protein CASNMGGTEAFF.

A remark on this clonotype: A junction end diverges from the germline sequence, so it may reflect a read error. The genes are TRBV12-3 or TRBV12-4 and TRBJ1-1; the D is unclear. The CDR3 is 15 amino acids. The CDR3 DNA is TGTGCCAGCAGTTTAGGTTTAGGGATGAAGACTGAAGCTTTCTTT. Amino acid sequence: CASSLGLGMKTEAFF.

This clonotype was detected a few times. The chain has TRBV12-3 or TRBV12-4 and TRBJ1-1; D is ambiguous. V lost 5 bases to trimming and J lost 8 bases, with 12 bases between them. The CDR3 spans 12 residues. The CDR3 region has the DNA TGTGCCAGCAGTCAATCAGGATTCGAAGCTTTCTTT. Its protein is CASSQSGFEAFF.

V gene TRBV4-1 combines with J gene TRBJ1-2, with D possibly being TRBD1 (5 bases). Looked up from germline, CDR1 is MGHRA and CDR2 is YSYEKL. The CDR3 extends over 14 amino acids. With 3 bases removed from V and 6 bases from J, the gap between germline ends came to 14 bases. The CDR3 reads CASSHPGGANGYTF. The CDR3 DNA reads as TGCGCCAGCAGCCACCCCGGAGGGGCCAATGGCTACACCTTC.

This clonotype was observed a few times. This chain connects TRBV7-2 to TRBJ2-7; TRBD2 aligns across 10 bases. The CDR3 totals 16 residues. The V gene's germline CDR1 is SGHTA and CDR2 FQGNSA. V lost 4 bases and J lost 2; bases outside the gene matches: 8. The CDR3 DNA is TGTGCCAGCAGCTCAAGACCAGCGGGGGGGCCCTACGAGCAGTACTTC. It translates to CASSSRPAGGPYEQYF.

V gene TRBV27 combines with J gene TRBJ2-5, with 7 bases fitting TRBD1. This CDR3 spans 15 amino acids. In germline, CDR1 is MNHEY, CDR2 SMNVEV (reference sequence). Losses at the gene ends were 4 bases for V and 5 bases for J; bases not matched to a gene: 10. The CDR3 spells CASSSLDRVGETQYF. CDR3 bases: TGTGCCAGCAGTTCCCTCGACAGGGTGGGGGAGACCCAGTACTTC.

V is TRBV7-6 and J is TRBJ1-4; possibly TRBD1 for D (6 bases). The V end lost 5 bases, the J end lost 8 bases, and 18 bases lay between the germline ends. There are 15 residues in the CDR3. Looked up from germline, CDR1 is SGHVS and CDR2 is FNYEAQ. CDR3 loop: CASSVTGDPGEKLFF. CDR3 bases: TGTGCCAGCAGCGTGACAGGCGACCCCGGGGAAAAACTGTTTTTT.

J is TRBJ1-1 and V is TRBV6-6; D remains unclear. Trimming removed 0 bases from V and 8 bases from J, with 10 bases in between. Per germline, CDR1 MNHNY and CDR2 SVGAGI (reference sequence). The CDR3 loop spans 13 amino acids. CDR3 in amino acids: CASSYSDGLEAFF. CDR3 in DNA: TGTGCCAGCAGTTACTCCGACGGATTAGAAGCTTTCTTT.

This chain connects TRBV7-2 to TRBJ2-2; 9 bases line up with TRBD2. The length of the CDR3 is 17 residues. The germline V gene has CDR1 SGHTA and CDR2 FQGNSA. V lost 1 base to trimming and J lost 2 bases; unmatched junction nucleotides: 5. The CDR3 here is CASSLGASGANTGELFF. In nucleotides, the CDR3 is TGTGCCAGCAGCTTAGGAGCTAGCGGGGCTAACACCGGGGAGCTGTTTTTT.

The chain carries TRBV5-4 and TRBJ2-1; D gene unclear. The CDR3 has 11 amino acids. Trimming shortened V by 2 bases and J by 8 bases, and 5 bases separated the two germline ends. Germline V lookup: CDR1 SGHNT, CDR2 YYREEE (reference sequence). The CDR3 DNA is TGTGCCAGCAGCTTAATCCATGAGCAGTTCTTC. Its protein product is CASSLIHEQFF.

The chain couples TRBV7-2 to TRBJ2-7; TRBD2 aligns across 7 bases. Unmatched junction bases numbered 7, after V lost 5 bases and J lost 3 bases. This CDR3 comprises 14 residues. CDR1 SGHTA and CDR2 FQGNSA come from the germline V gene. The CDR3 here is CASSVQSGVYEQYV. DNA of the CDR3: TGTGCCAGCAGCGTTCAAAGCGGGGTCTACGAGCAGTACGTC.

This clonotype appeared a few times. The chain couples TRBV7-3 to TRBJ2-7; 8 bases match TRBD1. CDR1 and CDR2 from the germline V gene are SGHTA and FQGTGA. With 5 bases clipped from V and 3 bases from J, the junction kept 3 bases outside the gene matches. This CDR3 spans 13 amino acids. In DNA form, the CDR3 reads TGTGCCAGCAGCCAGGGGACAGGCTACGAGCAGTACTTC. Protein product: CASSQGTGYEQYF.

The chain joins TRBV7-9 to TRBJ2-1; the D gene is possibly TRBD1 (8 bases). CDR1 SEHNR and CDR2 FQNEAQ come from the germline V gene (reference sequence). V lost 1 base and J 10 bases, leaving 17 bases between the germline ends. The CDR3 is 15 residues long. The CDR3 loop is CASSLGTGRVWEQFF. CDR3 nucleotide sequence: TGTGCCAGCAGCTTAGGGACAGGGAGGGTGTGGGAGCAGTTCTTC.

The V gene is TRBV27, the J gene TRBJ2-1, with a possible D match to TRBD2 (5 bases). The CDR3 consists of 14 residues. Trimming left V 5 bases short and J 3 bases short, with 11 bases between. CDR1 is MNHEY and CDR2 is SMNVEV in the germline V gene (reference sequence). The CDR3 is CASSQVSVYNEQFF. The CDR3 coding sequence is TGTGCCAGCAGTCAGGTTAGCGTCTACAATGAGCAGTTCTTC.

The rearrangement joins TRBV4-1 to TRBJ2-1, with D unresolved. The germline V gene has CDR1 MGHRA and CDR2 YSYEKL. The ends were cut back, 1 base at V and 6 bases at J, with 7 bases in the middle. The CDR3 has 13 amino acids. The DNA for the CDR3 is TGCGCCAGCAGCCAAGGACTTTCCAATGAGCAGTTCTTC. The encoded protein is CASSQGLSNEQFF.

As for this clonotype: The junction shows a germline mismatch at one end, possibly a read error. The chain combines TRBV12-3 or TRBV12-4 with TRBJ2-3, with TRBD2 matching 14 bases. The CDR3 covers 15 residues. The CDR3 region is CPSRGLAGVTDTQYF. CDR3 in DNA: TGTCCCAGCAGGGGACTAGCGGGGGTAACAGATACGCAGTATTTT.

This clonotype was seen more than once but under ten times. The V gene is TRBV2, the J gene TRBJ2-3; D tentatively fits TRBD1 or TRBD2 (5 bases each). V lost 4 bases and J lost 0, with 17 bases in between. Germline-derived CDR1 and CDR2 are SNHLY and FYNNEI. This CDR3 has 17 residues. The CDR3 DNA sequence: TGTGCCAGCAGTGCAACCGGAGCGTGGGACAGCACAGATACGCAGTATTTT. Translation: CASSATGAWDSTDTQYF.

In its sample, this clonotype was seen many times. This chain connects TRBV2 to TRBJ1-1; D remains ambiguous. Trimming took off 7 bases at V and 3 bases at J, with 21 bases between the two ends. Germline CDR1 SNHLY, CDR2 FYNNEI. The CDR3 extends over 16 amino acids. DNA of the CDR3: TGTGCCAGCACCCCTCGGCGGGGTACTGTGGACACTGAAGCTTTCTTT. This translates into CASTPRRGTVDTEAFF.